This T cell receptor (beta chain) was identified in a study of shared clonotypes between healthy human individuals. Healthy adults negative for HIV, lacking recent acute infections or vaccinations, served as donors. The assay was run at deep level. Measured with immunoSEQ multiplex PCR; TCRdb has only the in-frame clones, and not every one. The sample carries roughly 1.4 million clones, roughly 98.5% recorded once. V was pared by 3 bases and J by 3 bases, with 11 bases of the junction left unmatched. There are 17 residues in the CDR3. Germline V gene lookup returns CDR1 MGHRA and CDR2 YSYEKL. The origin of this receptor is a man aged 25-45 years in good health. The specimen sequenced was naive CD4+ T cells sorted from blood. As for subset: CD45RA+ positively selected. This sequence joins TRBV4-1 and TRBJ2-3; TRBD2 matches 8 bases. In nucleotides, the CDR3 is TGCGCCAGCAGCCACGTTTGGCGGGAGGCGGTAACAGATACGCAGTATTTT. Translated: CASSHVWREAVTDTQYF.